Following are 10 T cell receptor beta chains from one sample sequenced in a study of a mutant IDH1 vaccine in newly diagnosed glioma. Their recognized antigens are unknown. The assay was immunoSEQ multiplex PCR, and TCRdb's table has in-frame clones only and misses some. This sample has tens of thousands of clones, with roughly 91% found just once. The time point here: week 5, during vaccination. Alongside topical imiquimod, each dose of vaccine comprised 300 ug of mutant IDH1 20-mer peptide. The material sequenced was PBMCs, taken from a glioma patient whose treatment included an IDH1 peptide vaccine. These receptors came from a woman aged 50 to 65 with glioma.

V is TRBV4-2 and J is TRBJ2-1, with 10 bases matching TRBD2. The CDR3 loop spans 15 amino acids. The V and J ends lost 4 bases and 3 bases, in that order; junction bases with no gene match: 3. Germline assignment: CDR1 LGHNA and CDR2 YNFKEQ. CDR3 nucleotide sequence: TGTGCCAGCAGCCTGCTAGCGGGAGACTACAATGAGCAGTTCTTC. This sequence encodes CASSLLAGDYNEQFF.

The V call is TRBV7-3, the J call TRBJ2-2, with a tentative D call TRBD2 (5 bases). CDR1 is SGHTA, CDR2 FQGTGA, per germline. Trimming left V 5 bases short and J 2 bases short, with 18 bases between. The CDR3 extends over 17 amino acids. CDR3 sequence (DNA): TGTGCCAGCAGCGGAGGTGGTACGGCCAGTAACACCGGGGAGCTGTTTTTT. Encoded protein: CASSGGGTASNTGELFF. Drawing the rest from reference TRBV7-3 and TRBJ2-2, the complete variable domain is GAGVSQTPSNKVTEKGKYVELRCDPISGHTALYWYRQSLGQGPEFLIYFQGTGAADDSGLPNDRFFAVRPEGSVSTLKIQRTERGDSAVYLCASSGGGTASNTGELFFGEGSRLTVL.

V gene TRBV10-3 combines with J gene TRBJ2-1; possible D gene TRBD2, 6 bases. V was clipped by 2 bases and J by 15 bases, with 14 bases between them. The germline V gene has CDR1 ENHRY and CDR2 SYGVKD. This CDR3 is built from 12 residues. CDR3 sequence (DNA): TGTGCCATCAGTGAGGCAGGGAGGTTCTGGTTCTTC. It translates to CAISEAGRFWFF.

The CDR3: CASSPSSRQVLYGYTF. The CDR3 DNA reads TGTGCCAGCAGCCCAAGCAGTAGACAAGTTCTCTATGGCTACACCTTC. The chain has TRBV9 and TRBJ1-2; no clear D gene. Germline V gene sequence: CDR1 SGDLS, CDR2 YYNGEE. Trimming pared 4 bases from V and 4 bases from J, leaving 20 bases between. The CDR3 spans 16 residues.

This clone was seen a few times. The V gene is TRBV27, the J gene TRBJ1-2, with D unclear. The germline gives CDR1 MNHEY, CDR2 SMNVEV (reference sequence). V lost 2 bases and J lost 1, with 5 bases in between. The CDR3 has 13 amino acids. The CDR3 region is CASSLAGNYGYTF. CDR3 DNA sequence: TGTGCCAGCAGTTTAGCGGGTAACTATGGCTACACCTTC.

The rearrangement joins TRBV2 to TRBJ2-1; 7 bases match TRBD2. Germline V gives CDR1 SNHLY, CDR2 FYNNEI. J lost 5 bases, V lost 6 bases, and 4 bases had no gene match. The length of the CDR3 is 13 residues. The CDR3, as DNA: TGTGCCAGCAGGAGACTAGCAGACAATGAGCAGTTCTTC. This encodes CASRRLADNEQFF.

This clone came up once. For the CDR3, the DNA is TGCGCCAGCAGCTCCGGACAGACAAGCTATGGCTACACCTTC. It encodes CASSSGQTSYGYTF. The chain combines TRBV5-1 with TRBJ1-2, with D possibly being TRBD1 (6 bases). Germline-derived CDR1 and CDR2 are SGHRS and YFSETQ. CDR3 size: 14 residues. With 3 bases removed from V and 4 bases from J, the gap between germline ends came to 13 bases.

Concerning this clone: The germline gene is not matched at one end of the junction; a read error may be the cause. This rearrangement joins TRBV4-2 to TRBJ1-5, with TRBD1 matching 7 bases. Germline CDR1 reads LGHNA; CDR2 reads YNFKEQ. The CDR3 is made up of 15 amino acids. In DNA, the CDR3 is TGTGCCAGCGGCCATGATACAGGGGGCAATCAGCCCCAGCATTTT. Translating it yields CASGHDTGGNQPQHF.

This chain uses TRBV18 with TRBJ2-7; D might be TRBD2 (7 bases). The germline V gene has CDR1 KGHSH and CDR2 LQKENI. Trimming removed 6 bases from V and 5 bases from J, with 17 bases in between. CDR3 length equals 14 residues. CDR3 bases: TGTGCCAGCTCTCTAATAGGGGGGGCCCACGAGCAGTACTTC. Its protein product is CASSLIGGAHEQYF.

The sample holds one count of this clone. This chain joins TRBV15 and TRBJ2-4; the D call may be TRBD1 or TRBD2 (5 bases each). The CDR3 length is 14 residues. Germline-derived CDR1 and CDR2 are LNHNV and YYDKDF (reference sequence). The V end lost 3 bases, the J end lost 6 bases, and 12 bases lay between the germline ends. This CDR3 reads CATSSGTDINIQYF. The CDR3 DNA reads TGTGCCACCAGCAGCGGGACGGACATAAACATTCAGTACTTC. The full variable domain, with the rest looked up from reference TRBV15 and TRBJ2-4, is DAMVIQNPRYQVTQFGKPVTLSCSQTLNHNVMYWYQQKSSQAPKLLFHYYDKDFNNEADTPDNFQSRRPNTSFCFLDIRSPGLGDTAMYLCATSSGTDINIQYFGAGTRLSVL.